Listed below are T cell receptor beta chains from one sample, sequenced in a study of shared clonotypes between healthy human individuals. Sequencing used immunoSEQ multiplex PCR; TCRdb keeps in-frame clones, though not all of them. The table has a few million clones, around nine tenths seen once. Sequences were obtained from naive CD4+ T cells sorted from blood. These receptors were collected from a man between 18 and 29 years old in good health. CDR3s include the opening cysteine and the closing phenylalanine or tryptophan. Fields, in order: V gene, CDR3 length, clone size, D gene, J gene, CDR3 DNA, CDR3 protein. D genes are given only for firm matches. For some rows the clone size is stated as once, few or many, or as a class when expanded; others skip it.

>TRBV28|16|NA|TRBD2|TRBJ2-2
TGTGCCAGCATCTCCTCCGGAACTAGCGGGAACGGGGAGCTGTTTTTT
CASISSGTSGNGELFF
>TRBV27|14|few|TRBD1|TRBJ1-2
TGTGCCAGCGGTCGAGAGGGACAGTTCTATGGCTACACCTTC
CASGREGQFYGYTF
>TRBV4-1|16|NA|TRBD1|TRBJ1-3
TGCGCCAGCAGCAGAGACAGGGACGGCTCTGGAAACACCATATATTTT
CASSRDRDGSGNTIYF
>TRBV5-1|16|NA|TRBD2|TRBJ2-5
TGCGCCAGCAGCCAAGGACTAGCGGGAGGGCAAGAGACCCAGTACTTC
CASSQGLAGGQETQYF
>TRBV5-6|16|once|TRBD1|TRBJ2-6
TGTGCCAGCAGCTGGGACAGGGGGCTTGGGGCCAACGTCCTGACTTTC
CASSWDRGLGANVLTF
>TRBV11-3|17|NA|TRBD1|TRBJ2-1
TGTGCCAGCAGCTTACGGCCGAGGACAGGGGCCTACAATGAGCAGTTCTTC
CASSLRPRTGAYNEQFF
>TRBV2|15|NA|NA|TRBJ2-5
TGTGCCAGCAGCTCCGGGGCTTGGACTCAAGAGACCCAGTACTTC
CASSSGAWTQETQYF
>TRBV19|14|NA|TRBD2|TRBJ2-7
TGTGCCAGTAGTACGGGACTAGGCGAGTACGAGCAGTACTTC
CASSTGLGEYEQYF
>TRBV10-3|17|NA|TRBD2|TRBJ2-5
TGTGCCATCAGTGAGTCGATAACTAGCGGGGGCCAAGAGACCCAGTACTTC
CAISESITSGGQETQYF
>TRBV28|14|NA|NA|TRBJ2-7
TGTGCCAGCATCCTAATTCGGGGGTTTAACGAGCAGTACTTC
CASILIRGFNEQYF
>TRBV6-5|14|NA|NA|TRBJ2-4
TGTGCCAGCAGTGCCGAGGGGGCCAAAAACATTCAGTACTTC
CASSAEGAKNIQYF
>TRBV6-1|15|NA|TRBD1|TRBJ2-3
TGTGCCAGCAGCCTAAGGGGACAGGGTGCAGATACGCAGTATTTT
CASSLRGQGADTQYF
>TRBV28|12|NA|NA|TRBJ2-2
TGTGCCAGCAGTGGGGGCACCGGGGAGCTGTTTTTT
CASSGGTGELFF
>TRBV10-3|14|NA|NA|TRBJ2-6
TGTGCCATCAGTGCAAGCTCTGGGGCCAACGTCCTGACTTTC
CAISASSGANVLTF
>TRBV5-4|15|NA|NA|TRBJ2-5
TGTGCCAGCAGCTTGGGGGCCGTGAGGGACGAGACCCAGTACTTC
CASSLGAVRDETQYF
>TRBV29-1|14|NA|TRBD2|TRBJ2-1
TGCAGCGTTGACTTTAGGGGACTAGGCAATGAGCAGTTCTTC
CSVDFRGLGNEQFF
>TRBV10-3|13|once|TRBD1|TRBJ2-5
TGTGCCATCGGACAGGGAGAAAGAGAGACCCAGTACTTC
CAIGQGERETQYF
>TRBV4-1|15|NA|TRBD2|TRBJ2-3
TGCGCCAGCAGTCGGATAGCGGGAGAGTCAGATACGCAGTATTTT
CASSRIAGESDTQYF
>TRBV18|14|NA|NA|TRBJ2-5
TGTGCCAGCTCACCACGATACCAACTGGAGACCCAGTACTTC
CASSPRYQLETQYF
>TRBV11-2|15|NA|TRBD1|TRBJ1-1
TGTGCCAGCAGCCCCCGGACAGGGGTGAACACTGAAGCTTTCTTT
CASSPRTGVNTEAFF
>TRBV19|14|NA|NA|TRBJ1-1
TGTGCCAGTAGACGTGGACGGGAGAACACTGAAGCTTTCTTT
CASRRGRENTEAFF
>TRBV6-6|14|NA|NA|TRBJ2-3
TGTGCCAGCAGTTACGCCAGGGGTTCCGATACGCAGTATTTT
CASSYARGSDTQYF
>TRBV19|15|NA|NA|TRBJ2-1
TGTGCCAGTACCCCCGACTTAAACTCCTACAATGAGCAGTTCTTC
CASTPDLNSYNEQFF
>TRBV28|14|NA|TRBD1|TRBJ2-7
TGTGCCAGCAGTTCCGGGACAGGTACCTACGAGCAGTACTTC
CASSSGTGTYEQYF
>TRBV6-5|14|few|TRBD1|TRBJ1-2
TGTGCCAGCAGTTACTCGACAGGGGCCTATGGCTACACCTTC
CASSYSTGAYGYTF
>TRBV11-2|17|NA|NA|TRBJ2-1
TGTGCCAGCAGCTTCGCAGGGATCCTGAGCTCCTACAATGAGCAGTTCTTC
CASSFAGILSSYNEQFF
>TRBV18|15|NA|TRBD1|TRBJ1-4
TGTGCCAGCTCACCACGGCCAGGGGGTAATGAAAAACTGTTTTTT
CASSPRPGGNEKLFF
>TRBV27|15|NA|TRBD1|TRBJ1-6
TGTGCCAGCAGTTTAGCCGGGACAGGGGCCTCACCCCTCCACTTT
CASSLAGTGASPLHF